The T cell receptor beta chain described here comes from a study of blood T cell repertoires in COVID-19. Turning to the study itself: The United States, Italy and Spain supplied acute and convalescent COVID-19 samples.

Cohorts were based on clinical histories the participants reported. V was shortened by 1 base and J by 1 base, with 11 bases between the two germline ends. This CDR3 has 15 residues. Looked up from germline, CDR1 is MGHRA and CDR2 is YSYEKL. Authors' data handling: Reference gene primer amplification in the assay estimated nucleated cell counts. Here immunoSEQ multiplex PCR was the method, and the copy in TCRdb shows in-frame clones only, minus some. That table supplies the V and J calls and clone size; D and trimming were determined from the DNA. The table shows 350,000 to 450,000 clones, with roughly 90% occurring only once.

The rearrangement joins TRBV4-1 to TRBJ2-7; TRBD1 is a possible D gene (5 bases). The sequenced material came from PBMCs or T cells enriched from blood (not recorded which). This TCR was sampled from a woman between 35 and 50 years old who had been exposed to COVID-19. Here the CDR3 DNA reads TGCGCCAGCAGCCAAGTAAATGACAGATCCTACGAGCAGTACTTC. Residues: CASSQVNDRSYEQYF.